One sample yielded the 13 T cell receptor beta chains listed below, sequenced in a study of cytomegalovirus exposure and HLA in healthy donors. The PCR used 60 Vbeta and 13 Jbeta primers. Assay used: immunoSEQ multiplex PCR; TCRdb lists only in-frame clones, some missing. The repertoire holds more than 85,000 clones, about 70% seen once, with less than 5% in the top ten. Sequenced: PBMCs. The source is a woman under 30 in good health and CMV-seropositive.

V gene TRBV7-9 combines with J gene TRBJ2-3, with 8 nucleotides matching TRBD2. Germline V gene sequence: CDR1 SEHNR, CDR2 FQNEAQ (reference sequence). This CDR3 has 14 amino acids. Germline trimming cut 5 bases from V and 3 bases from J; bases unmatched to any gene: 4. The CDR3 sequence: CASSREGLTDTQYF. The CDR3 region has the DNA TGTGCCAGCAGCCGGGAGGGTCTAACAGATACGCAGTATTTT.

The chain couples TRBV9 to TRBJ2-2, with a tentative D call TRBD2 (5 bases). V was shortened by 1 base and J by 6 bases, with 7 bases between the two germline ends. The CDR3 extends over 13 amino acids. The germline gives CDR1 SGDLS, CDR2 YYNGEE. In DNA form, the CDR3 reads TGTGCCAGCAGCGTATACGGGGCCGGGGAGCTGTTTTTT. Amino acids: CASSVYGAGELFF.

The chain couples TRBV27 to TRBJ2-7, with a possible D match to TRBD2 (6 bases). V lost 2 bases and J lost 1, with 9 bases in between. The CDR3 runs to 14 residues. The germline CDR1 and CDR2 sequences are MNHEY and SMNVEV (reference sequence). The CDR3 DNA follows: TGTGCCAGCAGTTTACGGGCGGGATCCTACGAGCAGTACTTC. Protein: CASSLRAGSYEQYF.

The V call is TRBV15, the J call TRBJ1-5, with D perhaps matching TRBD1 (6 bases). The CDR3 covers 20 residues. Trimming cost V 2 bases and J 0 bases, with 23 bases left between them. The germline V gene has CDR1 LNHNV and CDR2 YYDKDF (reference sequence). The CDR3 DNA reads TGTGCCACCAGCAGATCTGGGCCCAGGGGCGGGTATTATAGCAATCAGCCCCAGCATTTT. Its translation: CATSRSGPRGGYYSNQPQHF.

DNA for the CDR3: TGTGCCAGCAGTGGAGGAACAGGACCCTCCGAGCAGTACTTC. Translation gives CASSGGTGPSEQYF. The rearrangement uses TRBV2 and TRBJ2-7; D possibly corresponds to TRBD1 (5 bases). The CDR3 is 14 residues long. CDR1 and CDR2 from the germline V gene are SNHLY and FYNNEI. V was clipped by 4 bases and J by 6 bases, with 16 bases between them.

The gene calls are TRBV9 and TRBJ2-1; TRBD2 agrees at 12 bases. V dropped 3 bases and J dropped 7; count of bases not matched to a gene: 11. The length of the CDR3 is 17 residues. Germline-derived CDR1 and CDR2 are SGDLS and YYNGEE. In DNA form, the CDR3 reads TGTGCCAGCAGCGCCCGACCTAGCGGGAGGGCGTCGAATGAGCAGTTCTTC. This translates into CASSARPSGRASNEQFF.

The chain has TRBV15 and TRBJ1-2, with D possibly TRBD1 on 6 matching bases. Germline CDR1 is LNHNV and CDR2 is YYDKDF (reference sequence). This CDR3 has 13 amino acids. V was pared by 8 bases and J by 5 bases, with 15 bases between. The CDR3 nucleotides read TGTGCCACCCAGGACAGCCTCTCGTATGGCTACACCTTC. Amino acids: CATQDSLSYGYTF. The full variable domain, in which reference TRBV15 and TRBJ1-2 provide the parts outside the CDR3, is DAMVIQNPRYQVTQFGKPVTLSCSQTLNHNVMYWYQQKSSQAPKLLFHYYDKDFNNEADTPDNFQSRRPNTSFCFLDIRSPGLGDTAMYLCATQDSLSYGYTFGSGTRLTVV.

This chain uses TRBV27 with TRBJ1-5; TRBD1 aligns across 8 bases. CDR1 MNHEY and CDR2 SMNVEV come from the germline V gene (reference sequence). The CDR3 spans 14 residues. The ends lost 5 bases at V and 4 bases at J; junction bases unmatched: 4. DNA for the CDR3: TGTGCCAGCAGTCCCCGACAGGGGAATCAGCCCCAGCATTTT. This translates into CASSPRQGNQPQHF.

The chain joins TRBV10-3 to TRBJ1-1; weak D call: TRBD1 (5 bases). There are 14 residues in the CDR3. The germline V gene encodes CDR1 ENHRY and CDR2 SYGVKD. Trimming left V 5 bases short and J 1 base short, with 11 bases between. The CDR3 coding sequence is TGTGCCATCAGTTTAGGCAGGGAGAACACTGAAGCTTTCTTT. It codes for CAISLGRENTEAFF.

The CDR3 DNA reads as TGTGCCAGCAGCTTAGGGGGACTGCCGAACACCGGGGAGCTGTTTTTT. This codes for CASSLGGLPNTGELFF. The V and J genes are TRBV7-3 and TRBJ2-2, with D perhaps matching TRBD2 (6 bases). This CDR3 has 16 residues. The ends were cut back, 2 bases at V and 0 bases at J, with 10 bases in the middle. CDR1 is SGHTA and CDR2 is FQGTGA in the germline V gene. The entire variable domain, with the rest obtained from reference TRBV7-3 and TRBJ2-2, is as follows: GAGVSQTPSNKVTEKGKYVELRCDPISGHTALYWYRQSLGQGPEFLIYFQGTGAADDSGLPNDRFFAVRPEGSVSTLKIQRTERGDSAVYLCASSLGGLPNTGELFFGEGSRLTVL.

The V gene is TRBV9, the J gene TRBJ2-3; 8 bases agree with TRBD2. With 0 bases clipped from V and 5 bases from J, the junction kept 11 bases outside the gene matches. Germline V gene data show CDR1 as SGDLS and CDR2 as YYNGEE. The length of the CDR3 is 17 residues. The CDR3 nucleotides read TGTGCCAGCAGCGTAGAAGTCTCAGCGGGAGAGAAAGATACGCAGTATTTT. Translating gives CASSVEVSAGEKDTQYF.

The chain combines TRBV6-1 with TRBJ1-2, with TRBD1 as a possible D gene (6 bases). The CDR3 spans 13 residues. The germline V gene has CDR1 MNHNS and CDR2 SASEGT. The ends were cut back, 2 bases at V and 8 bases at J, with 12 bases in the middle. This CDR3 reads CASSEWGGWGYTF. CDR3 bases: TGTGCCAGCAGTGAATGGGGGGGCTGGGGCTACACCTTC.

The count of this clone is one. The chain links TRBV28 to TRBJ2-5, with 9 bases identical to TRBD1. The CDR3 has 17 residues. V lost 3 bases and J lost 0; bases outside the gene matches: 8. From germline, CDR1 is MDHEN and CDR2 SYDVKM. The CDR3 loop reads CASSFGQGILYQETQYF. DNA for the CDR3: TGTGCCAGCAGTTTCGGACAGGGGATATTGTACCAAGAGACCCAGTACTTC.